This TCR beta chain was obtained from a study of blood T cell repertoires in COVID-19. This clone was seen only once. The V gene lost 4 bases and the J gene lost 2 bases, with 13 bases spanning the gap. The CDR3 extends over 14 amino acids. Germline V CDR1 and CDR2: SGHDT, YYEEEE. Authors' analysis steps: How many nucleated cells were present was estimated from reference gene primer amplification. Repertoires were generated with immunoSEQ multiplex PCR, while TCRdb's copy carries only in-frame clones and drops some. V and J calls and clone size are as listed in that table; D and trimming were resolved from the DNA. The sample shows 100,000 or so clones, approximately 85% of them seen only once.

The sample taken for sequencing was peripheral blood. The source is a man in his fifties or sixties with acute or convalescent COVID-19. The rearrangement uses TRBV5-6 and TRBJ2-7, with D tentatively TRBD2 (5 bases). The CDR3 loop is CASSRRTSTYEQYF. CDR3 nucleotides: TGTGCCAGCAGCCGCCGGACTTCTACCTACGAGCAGTACTTC.